Sequencing of this T cell receptor beta chain was carried out in a study of blood T cell repertoires in COVID-19. The CDR3 spans 11 residues. The germline V and J ends were trimmed by 5 bases and 5 bases, with 6 bases remaining between them. The germline CDR1 and CDR2 sequences are SGHAT and FQNNGV. Original analysis: It was from reference gene primer amplification that nucleated cell counts were estimated. Assay used: immunoSEQ multiplex PCR; TCRdb lists only in-frame clones, some missing. V and J calls and clone size follow that table, whereas D and trimming were derived from the DNA. The sample carries roughly 260,000 clones, almost 90% recorded once.

This clonotype was sampled from a woman in her twenties or thirties with COVID-19, enrolled during active disease. Sequencing input: peripheral blood. This chain joins TRBV11-2 and TRBJ2-5, with D tentatively TRBD2 (5 bases). CDR3 coding DNA: TGTGCCAGCAGCCAGCGGGAGACCCAGTACTTC. Encoded protein: CASSQRETQYF.